The 19 T cell receptor beta chains given below trace back to one sample, sequenced in a study of technical replicates of blood from several donors. Measured with immunoSEQ multiplex PCR; TCRdb has only the in-frame clones, and not every one. The top ten hold less than 0.25% of the sample, which has more than 90,000 clones, approximately 94% seen once. Material: T cells isolated from PBMCs. These receptors came from a human donor in good health.

CDR3 residues: CASSLFSRDTEAFF. The CDR3, as DNA: TGTGCCAGCAGTCTCTTTTCCCGGGACACTGAAGCTTTCTTT. The gene calls are TRBV6-5 and TRBJ1-1; D remains unclear. This CDR3 is 14 amino acids long. From germline, CDR1 is MNHEY and CDR2 SVGAGI. Trimming pared 5 bases from V and 3 bases from J, leaving 13 bases between.

The V call is TRBV5-6, the J call TRBJ2-6, with 7 bases identical to TRBD2. CDR3 length: 17 amino acids. V was clipped by 8 bases and J by 0 bases; unmatched bases: 11. Germline V gives CDR1 SGHDT, CDR2 YYEEEE. The CDR3 loop is CASSRGDGYSGANVLTF. The DNA of the CDR3 is TGTGCCAGTTCCCGGGGGGACGGATACTCTGGGGCCAACGTCCTGACTTTC.

The rearrangement uses TRBV5-1 and TRBJ1-1; maybe TRBD1 (6 bases). Trimming pared 1 base from V and 1 base from J, leaving 11 bases between. The CDR3 sequence is 15 residues long. Per the germline V gene, CDR1 is SGHRS and CDR2 is YFSETQ. In DNA, the CDR3 is TGCGCCAGCAGCTTGCGCGGGGGCGGGAACACTGAAGCTTTCTTT. Translating gives CASSLRGGGNTEAFF.

The V gene is TRBV4-1, the J gene TRBJ1-2; D gene unclear. CDR3 size: 15 residues. Per germline, CDR1 MGHRA and CDR2 YSYEKL. With 1 base removed from V and 4 bases from J, the gap between germline ends came to 13 bases. This CDR3 reads CASSQGNSGLYGYTF. CDR3 DNA sequence: TGCGCCAGCAGCCAAGGCAACAGTGGCCTCTATGGCTACACCTTC.

The genes are TRBV5-1 and TRBJ2-5; weak D call: TRBD2 (7 bases). The germline CDR1 and CDR2 sequences are SGHRS and YFSETQ. This CDR3 comprises 14 residues. V lost 7 bases and J lost 1, with 14 bases in between. CDR3 region: CASHTGGGQETQYF. Written as DNA, the CDR3 is TGCGCCAGCCACACGGGGGGCGGCCAAGAGACCCAGTACTTC. Combining the CDR3 with reference TRBV5-1 and TRBJ2-5 gives the whole variable domain KAGVTQTPRYLIKTRGQQVTLSCSPISGHRSVSWYQQTPGQGLQFLFEYFSETQRNKGNFPGRFSGRQFSNSRSEMNVSTLELGDSALYLCASHTGGGQETQYFGPGTRLLVL.

The chain has TRBV12-5 and TRBJ1-2; D is perhaps TRBD1 (6 bases). The CDR3 consists of 14 residues. The V end lost 6 bases, the J end lost 4 bases, and 15 bases lay between the germline ends. CDR1 is LGHNT, CDR2 FRNRAP, per germline. The CDR3 nucleotides read TGTGCTAGTGGACTTGGACAGCCGTTCTATGGCTACACCTTC. It specifies CASGLGQPFYGYTF.

In DNA form, the CDR3 reads TGTGCCAGCTCACCTCTAGCGGGAGGTGTTTACGAGCAGTACTTC. It translates to CASSPLAGGVYEQYF. This chain connects TRBV18 to TRBJ2-7; 11 bases line up with TRBD2. The CDR3 consists of 15 residues. CDR1 KGHSH and CDR2 LQKENI come from the germline V gene. V lost 3 bases to trimming and J lost 4 bases; unmatched junction nucleotides: 5. Together with reference TRBV18 and TRBJ2-7, the CDR3 gives the full variable domain: NAGVMQNPRHLVRRRGQEARLRCSPMKGHSHVYWYRQLPEEGLKFMVYLQKENIIDESGMPKERFSAEFPKEGPSILRIQQVVRGDSAAYFCASSPLAGGVYEQYFGPGTRLTVT.

The chain uses TRBV15 and TRBJ2-4, with D possibly matching TRBD2 (6 bases). The CDR3 is 14 residues long. Per the germline V gene, CDR1 is LNHNV and CDR2 is YYDKDF (reference sequence). The germline V and J ends were trimmed by 0 bases and 8 bases, with 11 bases remaining between them. Written as DNA, the CDR3 is TGTGCCACCAGCAGAGAACTAGCTAAGGACATTCAGTACTTC. Its translation: CATSRELAKDIQYF.

The V gene is TRBV4-1, the J gene TRBJ2-1; D is uncertain. Germline CDR1 MGHRA, CDR2 YSYEKL. V dropped 6 bases and J dropped 6 bases, with 18 bases sitting between them. The length of the CDR3 is 15 residues. In DNA, the CDR3 is TGCGCCAGCAGGGCATTTTGGAGTGAGTCCAATGAGCAGTTCTTC. Residues: CASRAFWSESNEQFF.

The rearrangement uses TRBV29-1 and TRBJ2-7, with D perhaps matching TRBD1 (6 bases). V shed 1 base and J shed 3 bases, with 10 bases lying between them. Germline lookup yields CDR1 SQVTM and CDR2 ANQGSEA. CDR3 length: 13 residues. The CDR3 loop is CSVEAGTSYEQYF. CDR3 coding DNA: TGCAGCGTTGAAGCCGGGACAAGCTACGAGCAGTACTTC.

The chain carries TRBV25-1 and TRBJ2-3; no firm D call. Trimming took 3 bases from V and 4 from J, leaving 11 bases between them. The CDR3 length is 14 residues. Germline CDR1 reads MGHDK; CDR2 reads SYGVNS. This CDR3 is CASSETVAADTQYF. The CDR3 DNA follows: TGTGCCAGCAGTGAGACGGTGGCGGCAGATACGCAGTATTTT. Full variable domain (rest looked up from reference TRBV25-1 and TRBJ2-3): EADIYQTPRYLVIGTGKKITLECSQTMGHDKMYWYQQDPGMELHLIHYSYGVNSTEKGDLSSESTVSRIRTEHFPLTLESARPSHTSQYLCASSETVAADTQYFGPGTRLTVL.

A few counts support this clone. Here the CDR3 DNA reads TGTGCCAGTAGTATCGAAAACACAAAGAACACTGAAGCTTTCTTT. The encoded protein is CASSIENTKNTEAFF. This chain links TRBV19 with TRBJ1-1, with D hard to call. V lost 3 bases and J 1 base, leaving 12 bases between the germline ends. The CDR3 consists of 15 residues. Germline V gives CDR1 LNHDA, CDR2 SQIVND (reference sequence).

This rearrangement joins TRBV6-5 to TRBJ2-3, with 10 nucleotides matching TRBD1. J was trimmed by 3 bases and V by 9 bases; bases with no gene match: 3. Germline V CDR1 and CDR2: MNHEY, SVGAGI. The CDR3 covers 13 residues. CDR3 in DNA: TGTGCCAGTTCGGGACAGGGGACAGATACGCAGTATTTT. Amino acids: CASSGQGTDTQYF.

This sequence joins TRBV5-1 and TRBJ2-3, with 10 bases identical to TRBD2. The CDR3 spans 13 residues. The ends lost 4 bases at V and 15 bases at J; junction bases unmatched: 11. Germline loops: CDR1 SGHRS, CDR2 YFSETQ. The DNA of the CDR3 is TGCGCCAGCAGCCCCCCCCTAGCGGGAGAATCATATTTT. Protein product: CASSPPLAGESYF.

This chain connects TRBV5-1 to TRBJ2-3, with 8 bases identical to TRBD2. Germline-derived CDR1 and CDR2 are SGHRS and YFSETQ. The CDR3 extends over 17 amino acids. J lost 2 bases, V lost 2 bases, and 10 bases had no gene match. CDR3 in amino acids: CASSFPPDSGDTDTQYF. The CDR3 region has the DNA TGCGCCAGCAGCTTCCCCCCGGATAGCGGGGACACAGATACGCAGTATTTT.

The chain uses TRBV5-1 and TRBJ1-6; TRBD1 matches 7 bases. Germline assignment: CDR1 SGHRS and CDR2 YFSETQ. The trim removed 6 bases at V and 7 bases at J, leaving 4 bases unmatched. The CDR3 runs to 13 residues. The DNA for the CDR3 is TGCGCCAGCACGGAAGGGGGCAATTCACCCCTCCACTTT. It yields the protein CASTEGGNSPLHF.

The chain combines TRBV25-1 with TRBJ2-1, with TRBD1 matching over 7 bases. There are 14 residues in the CDR3. The ends lost 3 bases at V and 8 bases at J; junction bases unmatched: 7. The V gene's germline CDR1 is MGHDK and CDR2 SYGVNS. In DNA, the CDR3 is TGTGCCAGCAGTGAGCCTTACAGGGGCCATGAGCAGTTCTTC. Translation gives CASSEPYRGHEQFF.

V and J are TRBV28 and TRBJ2-1; TRBD2 might be the D (6 bases). The V end lost 8 bases, the J end lost 14 bases, and 28 bases lay between the germline ends. The CDR3 contains 15 residues. Germline V CDR1 and CDR2: MDHEN, SYDVKM. The DNA for the CDR3 is TGTGCCAGCGGGAGTTTGGGACTGGGCCGATCCCGAGAGTTCTTC. Its protein product is CASGSLGLGRSREFF.

The chain carries TRBV19 and TRBJ2-5, with TRBD2 matching over 11 bases. The ends lost 9 bases at V and 4 bases at J; junction bases unmatched: 7. The CDR3 is 14 amino acids. CDR1 is LNHDA, CDR2 SQIVND, per germline (reference sequence). CDR3 in DNA: TGTGCCAGCTTTAGCGGGGGGGCCGGAGAGACCCAGTACTTC. This encodes CASFSGGAGETQYF.